This paragraph covers one T cell receptor (beta chain) sequence. Its antigen is unidentified. These data belong to a study of CD8 T cells in ankylosing spondylitis. Points from the study as a whole: It appeared that ankylosing spondylitis blood was characterized by a TCR beta motif of under ten highly homologous variants. With a CD8+ phenotype, disease-linked clones were relatively rare in peripheral blood.

A quantitative 5'-RACE method, one with molecular barcodes, was used to make TCR beta libraries. TCRdb re-called the 5' RACE reads through MiXCR, storing one row per CDR3 protein. The table lists about 400,000 distinct CDR3 sequences, approximately 20% of them singletons. Specimen: blood, either unsorted or a sorted T cell fraction (not recorded which). This TCR came from a male donor with ankylosing spondylitis.

The CDR3 spells CASSLRLAGLDTQYF. CDR3 in DNA: TGTGCCAGCAGCCTACGACTAGCGGGCCTAGATACGCAGTATTTT. The V call is TRBV9, the J call TRBJ2-3; 10 nucleotides match TRBD2. This CDR3 contains 15 residues. Germline CDR1 SGDLS, CDR2 YYNGEE. The V gene end was trimmed by 4 bases and the J gene end by 5 bases; junction bases not matched to a gene: 7.